One sample yielded the 21 T cell receptor beta chains listed below, sequenced in a study of T cells in Graves' hyperthyroidism and ophthalmopathy. TCR beta CDR3 regions were amplified from RNA transcripts. The study used the HTBI primer set for a first-round RT-PCR of the TCR CDR3. From the multiplex PCR reads, TCRdb called clonotypes with MiXCR, one entry per CDR3 protein. In the table there are hundreds of thousands of distinct CDR3 sequences, approximately 14% of which are singletons. Sequences were obtained from blood. Every receptor here comes from a young woman with Graves' hyperthyroidism.

In this sample, this clonotype turned up many times. CDR3 in DNA: TGCAGTGCTAGGATGCAGTTATTCTACAATGAGCAGTTCTTC. Translated, it gives CSARMQLFYNEQFF. The genes are TRBV20-1 and TRBJ2-1; D is uncertain. V was pared by 3 bases and J by 3 bases, with 12 bases between. The CDR3 loop spans 14 amino acids. Per the germline V gene, CDR1 is DFQATT and CDR2 is SNEGSKA (reference sequence).

The chain couples TRBV29-1 to TRBJ1-1, with TRBD1 as a possible D gene (6 bases). V was pared by 8 bases and J by 0 bases, with 13 bases between. CDR3 size: 13 residues. Looked up from germline, CDR1 is SQVTM and CDR2 is ANQGSEA. CDR3 protein: CSFFGGVNTEAFF. CDR3 DNA sequence: TGCAGCTTTTTCGGGGGCGTGAACACTGAAGCTTTCTTT.

The DNA for the CDR3 is TGTGCCAGCAGTGAATCTTTGGGCGAGCAGTACTTC. Residues: CASSESLGEQYF. V and J are TRBV11-2 and TRBJ2-7; D gene uncertain. Trimming removed 6 bases at V and 6 bases at J, with 12 bases between. This CDR3 contains 12 residues. Looked up from germline, CDR1 is SGHAT and CDR2 is FQNNGV. Looking up the rest from reference TRBV11-2 and TRBJ2-7 gives the full variable domain: EAGVAQSPRYKIIEKRQSVAFWCNPISGHATLYWYQQILGQGPKLLIQFQNNGVVDDSQLPKDRFSAERLKGVDSTLKIQPAKLEDSAVYLCASSESLGEQYFGPGTRLTVT.

This sequence joins TRBV28 and TRBJ2-3; the D call may be TRBD1 or TRBD2 (5 bases each). The CDR3 is 15 residues long. With 6 bases removed from V and 6 bases from J, the gap between germline ends came to 19 bases. Per germline, CDR1 MDHEN and CDR2 SYDVKM. The CDR3 reads CASRPRTRGPDTQYF. CDR3 nucleotide sequence: TGTGCCAGCAGACCTCGGACGAGGGGTCCCGATACGCAGTATTTT.

The table lists this clonotype with many counts. The chain's CDR3 is CAWSVRGGELFF. The CDR3 DNA follows: TGTGCCTGGAGTGTACGAGGCGGGGAGCTGTTTTTT. The rearrangement links TRBV30 to TRBJ2-2; no firm D call. V dropped 0 bases and J dropped 7 bases, with 6 bases sitting between them. This CDR3 comprises 12 residues. The V gene's germline CDR1 is GTSNPN and CDR2 SVGIG (reference sequence).

This clonotype has just a few counts. The chain is built from TRBV7-9 and TRBJ2-7, with 9 bases fitting TRBD1. Germline loops: CDR1 SEHNR, CDR2 FQNEAQ (reference sequence). The CDR3 extends over 16 amino acids. Trimming removed 5 bases from V and 4 bases from J; junction bases left unmatched: 12. CDR3: CASSANPGTGSYEQYF. DNA for the CDR3: TGTGCCAGCAGCGCCAACCCCGGGACAGGGTCTTACGAGCAGTACTTC. Drawing the rest from reference TRBV7-9 and TRBJ2-7, the complete variable domain is DTGVSQNPRHKITKRGQNVTFRCDPISEHNRLYWYRQTLGQGPEFLTYFQNEAQLEKSRLLSDRFSAERPKGSFSTLEIQRTEQGDSAMYLCASSANPGTGSYEQYFGPGTRLTVT.

This clonotype was observed many times. The chain carries TRBV7-9 and TRBJ1-2; perhaps TRBD1 as D (6 bases). Germline V gene data show CDR1 as SEHNR and CDR2 as FQNEAQ (reference sequence). V dropped 1 base and J dropped 6 bases, with 9 bases sitting between them. CDR3 length: 13 amino acids. The DNA of the CDR3 is TGTGCCAGCAGCTTAGGTTCAGGGGATGGCTACACCTTC. This gives the protein CASSLGSGDGYTF.

The sample holds many counts of this clonotype. This chain links TRBV11-2 with TRBJ1-5; 7 bases align to TRBD1. The CDR3 consists of 15 residues. J lost 7 bases, V lost 5 bases, and 11 bases had no gene match. CDR1 and CDR2 (germline): SGHAT, FQNNGV. CDR3 sequence (DNA): TGTGCCAGCAGCACAGTACAGGGGTATGTCCAGCCCCAGCATTTT. Amino acid sequence: CASSTVQGYVQPQHF.

In its sample, this clonotype was seen many times. The chain couples TRBV25-1 to TRBJ2-7; TRBD1 or TRBD2 may be the D gene (5 bases each). Per the germline V gene, CDR1 is MGHDK and CDR2 is SYGVNS. The length of the CDR3 is 15 residues. Trimming removed 7 bases from V and 2 bases from J, with 18 bases in between. The DNA for the CDR3 is TGTGCCAGCACCCCACACCGGGACGGACCCTACGAGCAGTACTTC. This encodes CASTPHRDGPYEQYF.

This clonotype was detected many times. The J gene is TRBJ2-7, the V gene TRBV20-1; TRBD1 matches at 8 bases. This CDR3 spans 14 amino acids. J was trimmed by 4 bases and V by 0 bases; bases with no gene match: 5. The germline CDR1 and CDR2 sequences are DFQATT and SNEGSKA (reference sequence). The CDR3 region is CSARDPRQGYEQYF. CDR3 bases: TGCAGTGCTAGAGATCCTCGACAGGGGTACGAGCAGTACTTC.

In this sample, this clonotype turned up many times. The chain has TRBV28 and TRBJ1-6, with D maybe TRBD1 (6 bases). CDR1 and CDR2 from the germline V gene are MDHEN and SYDVKM. The CDR3 covers 14 residues. Trimming shortened V by 5 bases and J by 4 bases, and 9 bases separated the two germline ends. The CDR3 DNA is TGTGCCAGCAGTACTACAGGGTATAATTCACCCCTCCACTTT. It encodes CASSTTGYNSPLHF.

This clonotype has ten or more counts. The chain couples TRBV11-2 to TRBJ2-1, with 9 nucleotides matching TRBD2. This CDR3 is 15 amino acids long. The junction had 5 bases not matched to a gene; V was cut back by 4 bases and J by 4 bases. The germline V gene has CDR1 SGHAT and CDR2 FQNNGV. The CDR3 reads CASSSPSGNYNEQFF. CDR3 nucleotide sequence: TGTGCCAGCAGCTCCCCTAGCGGGAATTACAATGAGCAGTTCTTC. The full variable domain, in which reference TRBV11-2 and TRBJ2-1 provide the parts outside the CDR3, is EAGVAQSPRYKIIEKRQSVAFWCNPISGHATLYWYQQILGQGPKLLIQFQNNGVVDDSQLPKDRFSAERLKGVDSTLKIQPAKLEDSAVYLCASSSPSGNYNEQFFGPGTRLTVL.

This clonotype was recorded at least ten times. J is TRBJ2-2 and V is TRBV6-1; 7 nucleotides match TRBD2. The CDR3 is made up of 14 amino acids. Germline V gene lookup returns CDR1 MNHNS and CDR2 SASEGT. V lost 6 bases, J lost 3 bases, and 4 bases stayed unmatched. CDR3 protein: CASRGGDDTGELFF. DNA for the CDR3: TGTGCCAGCAGGGGGGGGGATGACACCGGGGAGCTGTTTTTT.

This clonotype was counted many times. The CDR3 loop is CASSFWQGAGELFF. The CDR3 nucleotides are TGTGCCAGCAGCTTTTGGCAGGGGGCCGGGGAGCTGTTTTTT. The chain joins TRBV11-2 to TRBJ2-2, with 7 bases that match TRBD1. Germline CDR1 is SGHAT and CDR2 is FQNNGV. J was trimmed by 6 bases and V by 3 bases; bases with no gene match: 4. The CDR3 runs to 14 residues.

J is TRBJ2-1 and V is TRBV6-5; no clear D gene. The CDR3 totals 15 residues. Trimming stripped 2 bases from V and 4 bases from J, with 12 bases between. Germline CDR1 and CDR2: MNHEY and SVGAGI. The CDR3 reads CASSYGGTLYNEQFF. CDR3 coding DNA: TGTGCCAGCAGTTACGGCGGAACCCTTTACAATGAGCAGTTCTTC.

This clonotype was counted at least ten times. This chain joins TRBV11-2 and TRBJ2-7, with TRBD2 identical over 10 bases. CDR1 is SGHAT and CDR2 is FQNNGV in the germline V gene. The CDR3 has 17 amino acids. The trim removed 4 bases at V and 2 bases at J, leaving 11 bases unmatched. The CDR3 region is CASSSPGTSGKTYEQYF. CDR3 nucleotides: TGTGCCAGCAGCTCCCCCGGTACTAGCGGGAAGACCTACGAGCAGTACTTC.

This clonotype was counted between two and nine times. The chain couples TRBV12-3 or TRBV12-4 to TRBJ1-2, with 10 bases lining up with TRBD1. The CDR3 is made up of 14 amino acids. V shed 5 bases, J shed 7 bases, and the junction held 7 bases outside the gene matches. The CDR3 protein is CASSLDRGLSGYTF. The CDR3 DNA sequence: TGTGCCAGCAGTCTCGACAGGGGGCTATCTGGCTACACCTTC.

J is TRBJ2-1 and V is TRBV29-1; D is undetermined. Germline CDR1 and CDR2: SQVTM and ANQGSEA. V lost 7 bases to trimming and J lost 3 bases, with 7 bases between them. The CDR3 extends over 11 amino acids. CDR3 DNA: TGCAGCGGCGTCTTCTACAATGAGCAGTTCTTC. This sequence encodes CSGVFYNEQFF.

This chain links TRBV7-2 with TRBJ2-7, with D possibly called TRBD1 or TRBD2 (6 bases each). Trimming pared 0 bases from V and 6 bases from J, leaving 12 bases between. The length of the CDR3 is 14 residues. Germline-derived CDR1 and CDR2 are SGHTA and FQGNSA. DNA for the CDR3: TGTGCCAGCAGCTTAGCTTTAGGGGGGAGCGAGCAGTACTTC. As protein: CASSLALGGSEQYF.

This clonotype was observed at least ten times. The genes are TRBV27 and TRBJ2-1; D call uncertain. Trimming pared 2 bases from V and 0 bases from J, leaving 20 bases between. The germline gives CDR1 MNHEY, CDR2 SMNVEV (reference sequence). The CDR3 sequence is 19 residues long. The CDR3, as DNA: TGTGCCAGCAGTTTAAGGGCTACCTATTATATTTTCTCCTACAATGAGCAGTTCTTC. Protein sequence: CASSLRATYYIFSYNEQFF.

This clonotype was counted a few times. The gene calls are TRBV3-1 and TRBJ2-5, with D possibly being TRBD1 or TRBD2 (6 bases each). CDR3 size: 16 residues. Germline CDR1 reads LGHDT; CDR2 reads YNNKEL (reference sequence). V shed 0 bases and J shed 5 bases, with 16 bases lying between them. The CDR3 DNA is TGTGCCAGCAGCCAAGATCTCGGGGGCTTCAGGGAGACCCAGTACTTC. Translation: CASSQDLGGFRETQYF.